One and the same sample provided the 2 T cell receptor beta chains below, sequenced in a study of breast tumors, draining lymph nodes, adjacent tissues. TCRdb called the multiplex PCR reads again in MiXCR, with one record for every CDR3 protein. The sample records about 230,000 distinct CDR3 sequences, roughly 30% being singletons. Axillary draining lymph nodes of breast cancer patients supplied the node samples. Sequencing was done on a sample of axillary lymph node tissue. The source is a female donor with breast cancer. Some clones in this sample may be carry-over from other donors' samples.

In this sample, this clonotype turned up many times. This chain joins TRBV30 and TRBJ2-4; 11 bases line up with TRBD1. Per germline, CDR1 GTSNPN and CDR2 SVGIG (reference sequence). The CDR3 contains 14 residues. The trim removed 0 bases at V and 8 bases at J, leaving 3 bases unmatched. CDR3 sequence: CAWSVGTGGDIQYF. In DNA, the CDR3 is TGTGCCTGGAGTGTCGGGACAGGGGGGGACATTCAGTACTTC. Drawing the rest from reference TRBV30 and TRBJ2-4, the complete variable domain is SQTIHQWPATLVQPVGSPLSLECTVEGTSNPNLYWYRQAAGRGLQLLFYSVGIGQISSEVPQNLSASRPQDRQFILSSKKLLLSDSGFYLCAWSVGTGGDIQYFGAGTRLSVL.

This clonotype occurred many times. CDR3 nucleotide sequence: TGCAGCGTTGAGGGTCTAGCGGGAGGCCACAATGAGCAGTTCTTC. It specifies CSVEGLAGGHNEQFF. The chain employs TRBV29-1 and TRBJ2-1, with 11 bases that match TRBD2. This CDR3 has 15 residues. Germline V gene lookup returns CDR1 SQVTM and CDR2 ANQGSEA. V shed 3 bases, J shed 5 bases, and the junction held 6 bases outside the gene matches.